This TCR beta chain was found in a study of shared clonotypes between healthy human individuals. Recent acute infections and vaccinations were absent in the healthy HIV-negative adult donors. Investigators divided CD4+ cells into CD45RA+ naive and CD45RA-negative memory subsets. Findings and limits, study-wide: Estimated clonotype richness was generally higher in naive than memory subsets.

As for this clone: No antigen is known for it.

Germline loops: CDR1 SGHAT, CDR2 FQNNGV. V shed 2 bases and J 1 base; nucleotides not matched to a gene: 4. There are 16 residues in the CDR3. This table comes from immunoSEQ multiplex PCR, and its TCRdb copy is limited to in-frame clones, with some not included. Of 2 million to 3 million clones listed, 93% are singletons. The specimen was naive CD4+ T cells from PBMCs. The subset is: CD45RA+ positively selected. This chain uses TRBV11-2 with TRBJ2-2, with 7 bases lining up with TRBD1. The TCR comes from a man aged 18-30 years in good health. Some clones in this sample may be carry-over from other donors' samples. The CDR3 DNA reads TGTGCCAGCAGCTTAAGGGACAGACGGAACACCGGGGAGCTGTTTTTT. Amino acids: CASSLRDRRNTGELFF.